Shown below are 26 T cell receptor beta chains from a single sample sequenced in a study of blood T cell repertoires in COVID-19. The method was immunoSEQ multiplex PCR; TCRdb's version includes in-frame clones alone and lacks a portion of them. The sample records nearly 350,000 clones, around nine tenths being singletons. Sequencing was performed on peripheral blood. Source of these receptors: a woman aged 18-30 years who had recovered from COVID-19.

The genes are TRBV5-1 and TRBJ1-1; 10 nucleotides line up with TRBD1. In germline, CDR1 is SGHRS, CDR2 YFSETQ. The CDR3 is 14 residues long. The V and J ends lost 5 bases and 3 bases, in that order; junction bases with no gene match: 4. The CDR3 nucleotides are TGCGCCAGCAGTCGGGACAGGGGTGACACTGAAGCTTTCTTT. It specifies CASSRDRGDTEAFF.

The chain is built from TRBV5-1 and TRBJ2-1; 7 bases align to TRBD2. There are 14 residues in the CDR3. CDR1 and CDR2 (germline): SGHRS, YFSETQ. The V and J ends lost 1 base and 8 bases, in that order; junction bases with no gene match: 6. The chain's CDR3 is CASSLRTRVHEQFF. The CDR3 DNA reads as TGCGCCAGCAGCTTGAGGACTAGAGTCCATGAGCAGTTCTTC. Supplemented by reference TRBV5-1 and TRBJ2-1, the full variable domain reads KAGVTQTPRYLIKTRGQQVTLSCSPISGHRSVSWYQQTPGQGLQFLFEYFSETQRNKGNFPGRFSGRQFSNSRSEMNVSTLELGDSALYLCASSLRTRVHEQFFGPGTRLTVL.

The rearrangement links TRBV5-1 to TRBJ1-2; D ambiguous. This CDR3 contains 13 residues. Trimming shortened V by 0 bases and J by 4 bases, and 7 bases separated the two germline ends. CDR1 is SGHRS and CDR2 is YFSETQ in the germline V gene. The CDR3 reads CASSLDRTYGYTF. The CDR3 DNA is TGCGCCAGCAGCTTGGACAGAACCTATGGCTACACCTTC. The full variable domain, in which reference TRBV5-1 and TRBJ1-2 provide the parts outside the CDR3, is KAGVTQTPRYLIKTRGQQVTLSCSPISGHRSVSWYQQTPGQGLQFLFEYFSETQRNKGNFPGRFSGRQFSNSRSEMNVSTLELGDSALYLCASSLDRTYGYTFGSGTRLTVV.

CDR3 nucleotide sequence: TGTGCCAGCAGTCGTAGCCCGGGGTGGGGCGAGCAGTACGTC. It is translated as CASSRSPGWGEQYV. This sequence joins TRBV9 and TRBJ2-7; possibly TRBD2 for D (5 bases). Trimming stripped 5 bases from V and 6 bases from J, with 18 bases between. The CDR3 length is 14 residues. Per germline, CDR1 SGDLS and CDR2 YYNGEE.

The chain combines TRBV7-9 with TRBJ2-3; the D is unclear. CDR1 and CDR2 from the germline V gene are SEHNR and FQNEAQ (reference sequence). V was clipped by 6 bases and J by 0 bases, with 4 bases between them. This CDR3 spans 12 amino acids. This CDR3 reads CASSRSTDTQYF. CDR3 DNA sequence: TGTGCCAGCAGTCGGAGCACAGATACGCAGTATTTT. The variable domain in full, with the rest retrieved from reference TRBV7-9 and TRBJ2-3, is DTGVSQNPRHKITKRGQNVTFRCDPISEHNRLYWYRQTLGQGPEFLTYFQNEAQLEKSRLLSDRFSAERPKGSFSTLEIQRTEQGDSAMYLCASSRSTDTQYFGPGTRLTVL.

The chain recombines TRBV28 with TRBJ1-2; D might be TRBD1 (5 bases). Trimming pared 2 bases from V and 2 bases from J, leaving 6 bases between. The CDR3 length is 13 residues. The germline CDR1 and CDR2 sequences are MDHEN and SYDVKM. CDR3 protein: CASSLTGNYGYTF. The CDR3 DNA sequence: TGTGCCAGCAGTTTAACAGGCAACTATGGCTACACCTTC.

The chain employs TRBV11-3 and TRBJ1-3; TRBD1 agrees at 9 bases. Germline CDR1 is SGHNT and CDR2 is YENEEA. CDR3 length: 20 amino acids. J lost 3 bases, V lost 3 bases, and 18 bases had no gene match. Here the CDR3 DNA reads TGTGCCAGCAGCTTCACCGGGACAGGGAAGGTCCTAGGACTTGGAAACACCATATATTTT. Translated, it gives CASSFTGTGKVLGLGNTIYF. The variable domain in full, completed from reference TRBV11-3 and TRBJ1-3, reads EAGVVQSPRYKIIEKKQPVAFWCNPISGHNTLYWYLQNLGQGPELLIRYENEEAVDDSQLPKDRFSAERLKGVDSTLKIQPAELGDSAVYLCASSFTGTGKVLGLGNTIYFGEGSWLTVV.

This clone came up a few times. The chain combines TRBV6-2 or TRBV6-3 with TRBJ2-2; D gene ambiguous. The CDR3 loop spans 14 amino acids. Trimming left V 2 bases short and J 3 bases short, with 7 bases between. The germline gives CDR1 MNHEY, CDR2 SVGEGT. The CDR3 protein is CASSYPSYTGELFF. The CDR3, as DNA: TGTGCCAGCAGTTACCCGAGTTACACCGGGGAGCTGTTTTTT.

For the CDR3, the DNA is TGCAGCGGCGGACATAGTGCGGGATCGGGTGAGCAGTTCTTC. Amino acid sequence: CSGGHSAGSGEQFF. The chain links TRBV29-1 to TRBJ2-1; D perhaps matches TRBD2 (6 bases). The CDR3 is 14 residues long. V lost 7 bases and J 9 bases, leaving 22 bases between the germline ends. CDR1 is SQVTM and CDR2 is ANQGSEA in the germline V gene.

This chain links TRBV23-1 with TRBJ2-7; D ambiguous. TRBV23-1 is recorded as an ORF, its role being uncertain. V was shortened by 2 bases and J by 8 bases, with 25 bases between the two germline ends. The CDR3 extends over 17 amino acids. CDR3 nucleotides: TGCGCCAGCAGTCAAACCACCAGTCGTGCTCCTTTGTACAAGCAGTACGTC. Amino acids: CASSQTTSRAPLYKQYV.

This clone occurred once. CDR3 DNA sequence: TGCGCCAGCAGCCAAGACCTAGCGGGAGAGGAGACCCAGTACTTC. Translation: CASSQDLAGEETQYF. This chain connects TRBV4-3 to TRBJ2-5; 10 bases match TRBD2. The CDR3 contains 15 residues. Germline V gene lookup returns CDR1 LGHNA and CDR2 YSLEER. Trimming removed 0 bases from V and 5 bases from J; junction bases left unmatched: 3.

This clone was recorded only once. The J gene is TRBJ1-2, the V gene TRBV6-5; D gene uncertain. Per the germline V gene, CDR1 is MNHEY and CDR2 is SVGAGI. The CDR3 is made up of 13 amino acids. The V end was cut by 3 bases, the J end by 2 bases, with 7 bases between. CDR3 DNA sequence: TGTGCCAGCAGTTATGCCGCGAACTATGGCTACACCTTC. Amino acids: CASSYAANYGYTF.

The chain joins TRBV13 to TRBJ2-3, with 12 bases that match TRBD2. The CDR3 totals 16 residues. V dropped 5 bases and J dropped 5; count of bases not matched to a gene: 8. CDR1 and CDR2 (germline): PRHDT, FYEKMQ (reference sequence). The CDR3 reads CASSLRLAGVGDTQYF. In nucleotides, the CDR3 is TGTGCCAGCAGCCTCCGACTAGCGGGAGTGGGAGATACGCAGTATTTT.

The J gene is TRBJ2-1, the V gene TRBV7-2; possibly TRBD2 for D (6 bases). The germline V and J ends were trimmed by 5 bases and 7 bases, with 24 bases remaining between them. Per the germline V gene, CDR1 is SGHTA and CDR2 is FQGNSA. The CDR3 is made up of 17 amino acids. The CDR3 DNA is TGTGCCAGCAGCGTAGAGTCCGGGGGAGGTCTGGGGAATGAGCAGTTCTTC. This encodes CASSVESGGGLGNEQFF.

Written as DNA, the CDR3 is TGTGCCAGCATGGGGCAGTACAATCAGCCCCAGCATTTT. Its protein product is CASMGQYNQPQHF. This sequence joins TRBV2 and TRBJ1-5, with a tentative D call TRBD1 (5 bases). The CDR3 runs to 13 residues. V dropped 7 bases and J dropped 3 bases, with 10 bases sitting between them. The germline V gene has CDR1 SNHLY and CDR2 FYNNEI.

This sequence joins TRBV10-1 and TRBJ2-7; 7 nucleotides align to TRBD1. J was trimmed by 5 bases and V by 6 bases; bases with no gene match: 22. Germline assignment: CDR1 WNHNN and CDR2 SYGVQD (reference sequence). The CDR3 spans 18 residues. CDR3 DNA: TGCGCCAGCAGCCGGGCGTATTCTCGCCGGGACAGAGGCCACGAGCAGTACGTC. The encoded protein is CASSRAYSRRDRGHEQYV.

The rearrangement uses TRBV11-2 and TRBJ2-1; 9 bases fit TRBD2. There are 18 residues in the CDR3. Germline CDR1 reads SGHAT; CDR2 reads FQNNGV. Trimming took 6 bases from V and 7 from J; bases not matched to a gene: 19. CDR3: CASSLPLTGLAGRNEQFF. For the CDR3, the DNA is TGTGCCAGCAGTCTACCCCTCACGGGGCTAGCGGGGAGAAATGAGCAGTTCTTC.

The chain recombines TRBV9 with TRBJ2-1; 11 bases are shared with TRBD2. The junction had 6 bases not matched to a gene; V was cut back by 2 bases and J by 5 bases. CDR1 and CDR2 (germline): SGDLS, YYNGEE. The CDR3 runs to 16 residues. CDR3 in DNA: TGTGCCAGCAGCGTCCGAGGGGGACTAGCGGACAATGAGCAGTTCTTC. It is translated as CASSVRGGLADNEQFF.

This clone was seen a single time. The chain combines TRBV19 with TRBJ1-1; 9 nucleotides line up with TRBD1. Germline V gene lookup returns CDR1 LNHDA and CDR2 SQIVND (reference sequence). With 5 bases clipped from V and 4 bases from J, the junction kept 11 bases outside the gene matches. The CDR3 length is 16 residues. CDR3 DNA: TGTGCCAGTAGTGTCAAGACAGGGGGTTTTGCCACTGAAGCTTTCTTT. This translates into CASSVKTGGFATEAFF.

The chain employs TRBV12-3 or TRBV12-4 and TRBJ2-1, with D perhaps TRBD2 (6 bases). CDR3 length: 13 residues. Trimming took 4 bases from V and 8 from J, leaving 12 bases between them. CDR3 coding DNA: TGTGCCAGCAGTTGGCGGGGTACCGATGAGCAGTTCTTC. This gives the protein CASSWRGTDEQFF.

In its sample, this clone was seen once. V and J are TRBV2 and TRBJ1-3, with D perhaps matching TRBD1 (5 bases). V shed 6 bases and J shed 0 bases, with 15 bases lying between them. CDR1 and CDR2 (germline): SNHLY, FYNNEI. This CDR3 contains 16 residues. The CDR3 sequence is CASSPTQGYSGNTIYF. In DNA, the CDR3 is TGTGCCAGCAGCCCGACTCAGGGTTACTCTGGAAACACCATATATTTT.

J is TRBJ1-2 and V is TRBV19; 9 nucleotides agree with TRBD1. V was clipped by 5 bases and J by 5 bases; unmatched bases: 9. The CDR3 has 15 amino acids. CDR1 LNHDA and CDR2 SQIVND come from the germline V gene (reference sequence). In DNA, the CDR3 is TGTGCCAGTAGTGGTTCCGGGACAGGGCGGTATGGCTACACCTTC. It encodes CASSGSGTGRYGYTF.

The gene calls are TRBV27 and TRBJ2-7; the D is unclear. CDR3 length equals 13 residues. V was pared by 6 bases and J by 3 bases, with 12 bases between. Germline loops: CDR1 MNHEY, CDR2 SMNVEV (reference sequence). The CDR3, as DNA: TGTGCCAGCAGCCTAGGAACCAACTACGAGCAGTACGTC. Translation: CASSLGTNYEQYV.

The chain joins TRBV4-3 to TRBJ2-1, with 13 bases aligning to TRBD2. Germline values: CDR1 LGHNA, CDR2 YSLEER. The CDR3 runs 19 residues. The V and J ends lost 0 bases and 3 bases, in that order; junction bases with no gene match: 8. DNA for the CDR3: TGCGCCAGCAGCCAAGAAATAACTAGCGGGAGGGCCGGCTACAATGAGCAGTTCTTC. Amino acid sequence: CASSQEITSGRAGYNEQFF.

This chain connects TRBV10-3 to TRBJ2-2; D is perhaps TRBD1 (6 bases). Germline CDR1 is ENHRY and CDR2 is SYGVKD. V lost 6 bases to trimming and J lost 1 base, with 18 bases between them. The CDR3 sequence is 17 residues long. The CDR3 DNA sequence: TGTGCCATCAGGATAAAAAAACCGGGACAGAACACCGGGGAGCTGTTTTTT. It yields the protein CAIRIKKPGQNTGELFF.

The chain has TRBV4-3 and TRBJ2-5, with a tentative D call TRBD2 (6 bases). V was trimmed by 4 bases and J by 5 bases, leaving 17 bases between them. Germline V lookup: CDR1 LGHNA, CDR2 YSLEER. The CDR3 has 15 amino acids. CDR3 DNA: TGCGCCAGCAGCCTCACGGGCGGGGTCGGTGAGACCCAGTACTTC. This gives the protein CASSLTGGVGETQYF.